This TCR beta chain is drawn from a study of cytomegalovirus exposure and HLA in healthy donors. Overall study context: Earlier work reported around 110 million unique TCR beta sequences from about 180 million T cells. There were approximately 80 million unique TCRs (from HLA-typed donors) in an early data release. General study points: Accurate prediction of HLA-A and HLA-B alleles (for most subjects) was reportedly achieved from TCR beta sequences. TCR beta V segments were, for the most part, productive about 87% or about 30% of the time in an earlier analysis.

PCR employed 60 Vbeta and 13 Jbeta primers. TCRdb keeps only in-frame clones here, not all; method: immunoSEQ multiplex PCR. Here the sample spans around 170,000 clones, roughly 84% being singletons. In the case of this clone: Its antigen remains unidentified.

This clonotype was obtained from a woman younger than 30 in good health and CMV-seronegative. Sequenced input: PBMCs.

The CDR3 region is CASSLVAGLEAFF. The CDR3 DNA reads TGCGCCAGCAGCTTGGTCGCAGGGCTTGAAGCTTTCTTT. This sequence joins TRBV5-1 and TRBJ1-1, with a weak D call TRBD1 (5 bases). The CDR3 sequence is 13 residues long. Per germline, CDR1 SGHRS and CDR2 YFSETQ. V lost 0 bases to trimming and J lost 7 bases, with 10 bases between them.